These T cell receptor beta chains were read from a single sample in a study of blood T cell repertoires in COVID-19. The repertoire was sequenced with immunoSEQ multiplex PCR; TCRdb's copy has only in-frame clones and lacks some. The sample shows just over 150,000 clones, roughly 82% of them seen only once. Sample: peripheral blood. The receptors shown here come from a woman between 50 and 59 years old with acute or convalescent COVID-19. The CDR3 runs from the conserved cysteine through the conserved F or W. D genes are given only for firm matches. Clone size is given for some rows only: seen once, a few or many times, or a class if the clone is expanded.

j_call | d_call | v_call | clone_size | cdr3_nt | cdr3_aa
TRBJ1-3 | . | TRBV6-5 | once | TGTGCCAGCAGTCCTAACCTGGCTGGAAACACCATATATTTT | CASSPNLAGNTIYF
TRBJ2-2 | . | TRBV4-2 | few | TGTGCCAGCAGCCAAGGGACTTCTAACACCGGGGAGCTGTTTTTT | CASSQGTSNTGELFF
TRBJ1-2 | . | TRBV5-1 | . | TGCGCCAGCAGCTTGTTCAGGGGCGGAAACTATGGCTACACCTTC | CASSLFRGGNYGYTF
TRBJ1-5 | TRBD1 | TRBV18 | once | TGTGCCAGCTCAGGGACAGGGGGCGCGAATCAGCCCCAGCATTTT | CASSGTGGANQPQHF
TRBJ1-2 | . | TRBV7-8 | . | TGTGCCAGCAGTTTTGGACAGAACTATGGCTACACCTTC | CASSFGQNYGYTF
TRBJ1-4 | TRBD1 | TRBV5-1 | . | TGCGCCAGCCGTAAAGGGGGCGGAGGTAATGAAAAACTGTTTTTT | CASRKGGGGNEKLFF
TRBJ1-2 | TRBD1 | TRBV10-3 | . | TGTGCCAGCCAACAGGGGGATGATGGCTACACCTTC | CASQQGDDGYTF
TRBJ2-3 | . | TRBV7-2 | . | TGTGCCAGCAGCTTAATGGGCGGGCCAAGCACAGATACGCAGTATTTT | CASSLMGGPSTDTQYF
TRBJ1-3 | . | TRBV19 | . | TGTGCCAGTAGCCGACTCTCTCCTGGAAACACCATATATTTT | CASSRLSPGNTIYF
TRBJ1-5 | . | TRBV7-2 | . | TGTGCCAGCAGCTTAGTCGGCGGTAGCAATCAGCCCCAGCATTTT | CASSLVGGSNQPQHF
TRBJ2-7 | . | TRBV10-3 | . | TGTGCCATCAGTGAGGAGGACAGCCGCAGCCGGCAGTACTTC | CAISEEDSRSRQYF
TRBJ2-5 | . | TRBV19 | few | TGTGCCAGTAGTATTCCAGGCTCGGAGACCCAGTACTTC | CASSIPGSETQYF
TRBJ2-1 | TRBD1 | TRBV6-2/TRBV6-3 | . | TGTGCCAGCAGCCGACGACAGGGGCTCTCCTACAATGAGCAGTTCTTC | CASSRRQGLSYNEQFF
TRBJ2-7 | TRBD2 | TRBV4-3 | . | TGCGCCAGCAGCCTAGACTTTGGGGGGGGCTACGAGCAGTACTTC | CASSLDFGGGYEQYF
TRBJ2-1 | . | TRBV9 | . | TGTGCCAGCAGCGTGTGGTCGGGAGCAGGGAGTGAGCAGTTCTTC | CASSVWSGAGSEQFF
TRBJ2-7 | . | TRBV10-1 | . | TGCGCCAGCATAGTCGATGGGGATCGGACTGATTGTTCCCCAGGTAGGAGCGAGCAGTACTTC | CASIVDGDRTDCSPGRSEQYF
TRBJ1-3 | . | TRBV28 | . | TGTGCCAGCAGTTTATATCAGGGTACTGGAAACACCATATATTTT | CASSLYQGTGNTIYF
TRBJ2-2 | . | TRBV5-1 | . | TGCGCCAGCAGCCGGACTGGCAGTCCGAACACCGGGGAGCTGTTTTTT | CASSRTGSPNTGELFF
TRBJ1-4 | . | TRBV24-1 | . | TGTGCCACCAGTGATACCGCCCGGCGGACTAATGAAAAACTGTTTTTT | CATSDTARRTNEKLFF
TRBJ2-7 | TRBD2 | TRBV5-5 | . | TGTGCCAGCAGCCAGAGCCGGGGGGTTAAGGGTTACGAGCAGTACTTC | CASSQSRGVKGYEQYF
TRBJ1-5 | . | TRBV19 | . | TGTGCCAGTAGTGACAGGTCCGGTGGGCCCCAGCATTTT | CASSDRSGGPQHF
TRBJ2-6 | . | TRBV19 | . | TGTGCCAGTAGTATCGTACAGGCCACGTCAGGGGCCAACGTCCTGACTTTC | CASSIVQATSGANVLTF
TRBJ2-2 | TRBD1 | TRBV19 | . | TGTGCCAGTAGTGCCTCCGGGACAGGGGTCCGGGAGCTGTTTTTT | CASSASGTGVRELFF
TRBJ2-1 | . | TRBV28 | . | TGTGCCAGCAGCCTCGGAGGGAGTAGGTTCAAGCAGTTCTTC | CASSLGGSRFKQFF
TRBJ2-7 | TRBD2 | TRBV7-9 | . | TGTGCCAGCAGCCCCCCGGGACTAGCGGGCTACGAGCAGTACTTC | CASSPPGLAGYEQYF
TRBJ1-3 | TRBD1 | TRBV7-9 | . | TGTGCCAGCAGCCCAGGGGACAGGGGCAAAGGAAACACCATATATTTT | CASSPGDRGKGNTIYF
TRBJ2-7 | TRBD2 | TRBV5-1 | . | TGCGCCAGCGGCCCGGGGGGATCCTACGAGCAGTACTTC | CASGPGGSYEQYF
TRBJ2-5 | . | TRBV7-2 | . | TGTGCCAGCAGCTTAGTGATTAGCTATCAAGAGACCCAGTACTTC | CASSLVISYQETQYF
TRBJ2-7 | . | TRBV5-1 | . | TGCGCCAGCAGCTTGCAACTAGCTGGATACGAGCAGTACTTC | CASSLQLAGYEQYF
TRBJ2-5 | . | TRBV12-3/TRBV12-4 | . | TGTGCCAGCAGCCTCCCCAACGCGGAGACCCAGTACTTC | CASSLPNAETQYF
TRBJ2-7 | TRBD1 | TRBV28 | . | TGTGCCAGCAGCACCCGAAAGACAGGGACCTACGAGCAGTACTTC | CASSTRKTGTYEQYF
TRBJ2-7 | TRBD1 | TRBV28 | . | TGTGCCAGCAGTCACTACGGGACAGGGTTGGGCTACGAGCAGTACTTC | CASSHYGTGLGYEQYF